Presented here are 22 T cell receptor beta chains from one specimen sequenced in a study of T cells in Graves' hyperthyroidism and ophthalmopathy. TCR beta CDR3 regions were amplified from RNA transcripts. HTBI primers were the set used in a first-round RT-PCR of the TCR CDR3. TCRdb passed the multiplex PCR reads through MiXCR, listing each CDR3 protein once. Of some 360,000 distinct CDR3 sequences detected, roughly 18% appear once; the ten largest clones hold roughly a sixth. The source material was blood. These receptor sequences come from a woman between 40 and 55 years old with Graves' ophthalmopathy.

This clonotype was seen many times. The chain uses TRBV11-2 and TRBJ2-7, with 12 nucleotides matching TRBD2. The germline V gene encodes CDR1 SGHAT and CDR2 FQNNGV. The CDR3 consists of 17 residues. With 4 bases clipped from V and 5 bases from J, the junction kept 12 bases outside the gene matches. In DNA form, the CDR3 reads TGTGCCAGCAGCTCCTTCCGACTAGCGGGAGTTCCTCACGAGCAGTACTTC. Protein product: CASSSFRLAGVPHEQYF. Complete variable domain (other parts from reference TRBV11-2 and TRBJ2-7): EAGVAQSPRYKIIEKRQSVAFWCNPISGHATLYWYQQILGQGPKLLIQFQNNGVVDDSQLPKDRFSAERLKGVDSTLKIQPAKLEDSAVYLCASSSFRLAGVPHEQYFGPGTRLTVT.

In DNA form, the CDR3 reads TGTGCCAGCAGTTCAAGGACACTCCTATCAACTGAAGCTTTCTTT. Translating gives CASSSRTLLSTEAFF. This rearrangement joins TRBV27 to TRBJ1-1, with D possibly TRBD1 on 5 matching bases. CDR1 and CDR2 (germline): MNHEY, SMNVEV (reference sequence). CDR3 length: 15 amino acids. V gave up 4 bases and J gave up 5 bases, with 17 bases separating them.

This clonotype was counted many times. CDR3 region: CASSLEGPGANVLTF. For the CDR3, the DNA is TGCGCCAGCAGCTTGGAGGGGCCTGGGGCCAACGTCCTGACTTTC. The chain combines TRBV5-1 with TRBJ2-6; a weak D match, TRBD1 (5 bases). Trimming cost V 0 bases and J 2 bases, with 6 bases left between them. The V gene's germline CDR1 is SGHRS and CDR2 YFSETQ. The CDR3 consists of 15 residues.

This clonotype showed up many times. The rearrangement uses TRBV7-2 and TRBJ2-7, with D unclear. Trimming took 3 bases from V and 3 from J, leaving 12 bases between them. Germline V CDR1 and CDR2: SGHTA, FQGNSA. The CDR3 spans 14 residues. CDR3 DNA: TGTGCCAGCAGCTTCCTCGCTTCTCTCTACGAGCAGTACTTC. Protein product: CASSFLASLYEQYF.

This clonotype has ten or more counts. The J gene is TRBJ1-6, the V gene TRBV9, with 8 nucleotides matching TRBD1. CDR1 and CDR2 (germline): SGDLS, YYNGEE. V dropped 4 bases and J dropped 9; count of bases not matched to a gene: 6. The CDR3 spans 14 residues. The CDR3 DNA reads TGTGCCAGCAGCCGGACAGGGTCGGGTTCACCCCTCCACTTT. Protein: CASSRTGSGSPLHF.

This clonotype was observed many times. The gene calls are TRBV20-1 and TRBJ2-7, with TRBD2 identical over 9 bases. Per the germline V gene, CDR1 is DFQATT and CDR2 is SNEGSKA (reference sequence). Germline trimming cut 3 bases from V and 0 bases from J; bases unmatched to any gene: 9. The CDR3 sequence is 16 residues long. For the CDR3, the DNA is TGCAGTGCTAGTCCTAGCGGGAACCCAAGCTCCTACGAGCAGTACTTC. Translation: CSASPSGNPSSYEQYF.

This clonotype was detected many times. The chain joins TRBV9 to TRBJ1-2, with D maybe TRBD1 (5 bases). Trimming removed 3 bases at V and 4 bases at J, with 13 bases between. This CDR3 contains 14 residues. Germline CDR1 SGDLS, CDR2 YYNGEE. CDR3 in DNA: TGTGCCAGCAGCGAAGACGGACAAACCTATGGCTACACCTTC. Translation: CASSEDGQTYGYTF.

This clonotype was counted at least ten times. The CDR3 sequence is CASSEAGGSYEQYF. The CDR3 coding sequence is TGTGCCAGCAGTGAAGCCGGGGGCTCCTACGAGCAGTACTTC. The chain couples TRBV28 to TRBJ2-7, with a possible D match to TRBD2 (6 bases). Trimming left V 5 bases short and J 0 bases short, with 11 bases between. Per the germline V gene, CDR1 is MDHEN and CDR2 is SYDVKM. The length of the CDR3 is 14 residues.

This clonotype was observed at least ten times. The chain has TRBV12-3 or TRBV12-4 and TRBJ1-3; no clear D. The length of the CDR3 is 12 residues. V lost 6 bases, J lost 4 bases, and 7 bases lay in between. The DNA of the CDR3 is TGTGCCAGCAGATTGTCCGGAAACACCATATATTTT. Protein product: CASRLSGNTIYF.

This clonotype was recorded many times. The rearrangement links TRBV3-1 to TRBJ2-7; TRBD1 matches 8 bases. In germline, CDR1 is LGHDT, CDR2 YNNKEL (reference sequence). CDR3 length equals 13 residues. The V and J ends lost 6 bases and 7 bases, in that order; junction bases with no gene match: 8. In DNA, the CDR3 is TGTGCCAGCAGTTCAAGGAACAGGGGGGAGCAGTACTTC. The encoded protein is CASSSRNRGEQYF.

In this sample, this clonotype turned up many times. The chain is built from TRBV19 and TRBJ2-7; 7 bases map to TRBD2. Germline lookup yields CDR1 LNHDA and CDR2 SQIVND (reference sequence). This CDR3 is 16 amino acids long. After removal of 2 bases from V and 2 bases from J, the junction contained 9 bases not matched to a gene. This chain's CDR3 is CASSIRLADGAYEQYF. CDR3 bases: TGTGCCAGTAGTATACGGCTAGCGGACGGTGCCTACGAGCAGTACTTC.

This clonotype was seen at least ten times. The rearrangement uses TRBV27 and TRBJ2-5; D possibly uses TRBD1 or TRBD2 (5 bases each). CDR1 MNHEY and CDR2 SMNVEV come from the germline V gene (reference sequence). Trimming removed 7 bases at V and 5 bases at J, with 23 bases between. This CDR3 region has 16 residues. DNA for the CDR3: TGTGCCAGCAAAAACGGGGCAGCCCTCCGGATGGAGACCCAGTACTTC. Protein product: CASKNGAALRMETQYF.

This clonotype has ten or more counts. The chain links TRBV6-1 to TRBJ2-7; 11 bases are a match to TRBD2. CDR1 is MNHNS, CDR2 SASEGT, per germline. With V trimmed by 6 bases and J by 3 bases, 7 bases remained unmatched. This CDR3 contains 15 residues. CDR3 nucleotide sequence: TGTGCCAGCAGGCTGCCCGGGACTAGCGGCTACGAGCAGTACTTC. This encodes CASRLPGTSGYEQYF.

The V and J genes are TRBV6-4 and TRBJ2-5; TRBD2 matches 11 bases. CDR3 length: 16 amino acids. The V segment lost 8 bases and the J segment 4 bases; nucleotides outside the gene matches: 12. CDR1 MRHNA and CDR2 SNTAGT come from the germline V gene. The CDR3 nucleotides are TGTGCCAGCTCAGAAGGTCGGCTAGCGGGAGGAGAGACCCAGTACTTC. It translates to CASSEGRLAGGETQYF.

This clonotype came up many times. This CDR3 reads CASRQRTGNTEAFF. The DNA of the CDR3 is TGTGCCAGCAGGCAGCGGACAGGGAACACTGAAGCTTTCTTT. The J gene is TRBJ1-1, the V gene TRBV7-8, with 7 bases fitting TRBD1. CDR3 size: 14 residues. Trimming took 6 bases from V and 1 from J; bases not matched to a gene: 5. The germline CDR1 and CDR2 sequences are SGHVS and FQNEAQ.

The table lists this clonotype with a few counts. This chain connects TRBV4-1 to TRBJ1-5; D remains unclear. Germline-derived CDR1 and CDR2 are MGHRA and YSYEKL. Trimming removed 3 bases at V and 0 bases at J, with 21 bases between. The CDR3 spans 19 residues. The CDR3: CASSQFHVASRLSNQPQHF. Written as DNA, the CDR3 is TGCGCCAGCAGCCAGTTTCATGTCGCGAGCAGACTTAGCAATCAGCCCCAGCATTTT.

This clonotype has at least ten counts. V is TRBV28 and J is TRBJ2-2; D is perhaps TRBD2 (6 bases). Trimming took 4 bases from V and 4 from J, leaving 19 bases between them. This CDR3 has 17 residues. Looked up from germline, CDR1 is MDHEN and CDR2 is SYDVKM. As DNA, the CDR3 is TGTGCCAGCAGTTCCCTTCCCGGGAGCGCGGGCACCGGGGAGCTGTTTTTT. Protein product: CASSSLPGSAGTGELFF.

This clonotype appeared many times. V usage is TRBV28 and J usage is TRBJ1-2; no clear D gene. The CDR3 has 11 residues. V lost 10 bases and J lost 6, with 12 bases in between. From germline, CDR1 is MDHEN and CDR2 SYDVKM. The CDR3 reads CAIQIGNGYTF. CDR3 nucleotides: TGTGCCATTCAGATTGGGAATGGCTACACCTTC.

This clonotype was counted at least ten times. CDR3 nucleotides: TGCAGCGTTGCCGTGGGGGCCGGGGAGCTGTTTTTT. Translating it yields CSVAVGAGELFF. V is TRBV29-1 and J is TRBJ2-2; D possibly matches TRBD1 or TRBD2 (5 bases each). The CDR3 loop spans 12 amino acids. The germline gives CDR1 SQVTM, CDR2 ANQGSEA. Between the trimmed V and J ends, which lost 4 bases and 6 bases, there was a span of 9 bases.

This clonotype was detected a few times. The chain is built from TRBV9 and TRBJ2-2, with 8 bases that match TRBD2. Trimming at V came to 2 bases and at J to 3 bases, leaving 6 bases not matched to a gene. There are 16 residues in the CDR3. The germline V gene encodes CDR1 SGDLS and CDR2 YYNGEE. CDR3 region: CASSVRAGEDTGELFF. Here the CDR3 DNA reads TGTGCCAGCAGCGTGAGAGCGGGAGAGGACACCGGGGAGCTGTTTTTT.

The V gene is TRBV24-1, the J gene TRBJ2-5; D gene unclear. The germline gives CDR1 KGHDR, CDR2 SFDVKD. CDR3 length: 12 amino acids. V was pared by 3 bases and J by 9 bases, with 10 bases between. For the CDR3, the DNA is TGTGCCACCAGTGATACCAGTACCGCCCAGTACTTC. Translation: CATSDTSTAQYF.

This clonotype was seen ten or more times. The rearrangement joins TRBV28 to TRBJ2-5; a weak D match, TRBD1 (8 bases). The V gene lost 4 bases and the J gene lost 3 bases, with 18 bases spanning the gap. The CDR3 is 16 residues long. Germline V gene lookup returns CDR1 MDHEN and CDR2 SYDVKM. The CDR3 sequence is CASSSGQASGKETQYF. CDR3 sequence (DNA): TGTGCCAGCAGTTCGGGACAGGCTAGCGGAAAAGAGACCCAGTACTTC.